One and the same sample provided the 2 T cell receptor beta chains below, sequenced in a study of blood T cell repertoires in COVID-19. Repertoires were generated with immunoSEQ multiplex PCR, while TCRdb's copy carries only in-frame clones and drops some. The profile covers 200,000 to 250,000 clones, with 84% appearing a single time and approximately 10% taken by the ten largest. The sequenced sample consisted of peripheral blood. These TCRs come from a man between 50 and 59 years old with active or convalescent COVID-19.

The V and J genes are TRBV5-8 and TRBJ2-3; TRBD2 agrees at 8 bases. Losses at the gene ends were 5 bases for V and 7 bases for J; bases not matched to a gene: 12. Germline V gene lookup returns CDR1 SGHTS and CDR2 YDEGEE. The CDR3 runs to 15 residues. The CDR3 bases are TGTGCCAGCAGAAGGAGGGCGGGGGGCGGCAATACGCAGTATTTT. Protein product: CASRRRAGGGNTQYF.

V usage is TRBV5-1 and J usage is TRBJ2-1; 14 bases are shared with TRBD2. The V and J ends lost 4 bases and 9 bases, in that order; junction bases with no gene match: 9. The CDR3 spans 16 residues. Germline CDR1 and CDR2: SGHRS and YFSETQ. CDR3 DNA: TGCGCCAGCAGCATAGGACTAGCGGGAGGTATCGGTGAGCAGTTCTTC. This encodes CASSIGLAGGIGEQFF.